These 10 T cell receptor beta chains were sequenced from one sample in a study of CD4 T cells in relation to SARS-CoV-2 and coronaviruses. Libraries were prepared by immunoSEQ multiplex PCR; TCRdb keeps only in-frame clonotypes and omits some of them. This table holds some 68,000 clones, 85% to 95% found once. Unexposed donor CD4+ T cells date from about 2011-2019, before the COVID-19 pandemic. Sequenced sample: naive CD4+ T cells from PBMCs. Subset of the sample: naive CD4+ T cells isolated by negative enrichment. These receptors originate from a human donor in good health.

The chain recombines TRBV5-1 with TRBJ1-3; D not certain. Germline values: CDR1 SGHRS, CDR2 YFSETQ. This CDR3 spans 16 amino acids. V shed 0 bases and J shed 0 bases, with 10 bases lying between them. The CDR3, as DNA: TGCGCCAGCAGCTTGGCCGGAGTCCGCTCTGGAAACACCATATATTTT. Protein sequence: CASSLAGVRSGNTIYF.

The V gene is TRBV5-1, the J gene TRBJ2-2; D tentatively fits TRBD1 or TRBD2 (5 bases each). Trimming shortened V by 6 bases and J by 3 bases, and 15 bases separated the two germline ends. Looked up from germline, CDR1 is SGHRS and CDR2 is YFSETQ. The CDR3 has 15 amino acids. CDR3 residues: CASTVGRGDTGELFF. DNA of the CDR3: TGCGCCAGCACAGTGGGTAGGGGAGACACCGGGGAGCTGTTTTTT.

Concerning this clone itself: Sequence at one end of the junction differs from germline and may be a read error. This chain uses TRBV7-7 with TRBJ2-7; 14 nucleotides align to TRBD2. CDR1 SSHAT and CDR2 FNYEAQ come from the germline V gene (reference sequence). There are 15 residues in the CDR3. The CDR3 spells CASSSGTSGSYEQYF. The CDR3 coding sequence is TGTGCTAGCAGCTCCGGGACTAGCGGGAGCTACGAGCAGTACTTC. The variable domain in full, completed from reference TRBV7-7 and TRBJ2-7, reads GAGVSQSPRYKVTKRGQDVTLRCDPISSHATLYWYQQALGQGPEFLTYFNYEAQPDKSGLPSDRFSAERPEGSISTLTIQRTEQRDSAMYRCASSSGTSGSYEQYFGPGTRLTVT.

The chain is built from TRBV9 and TRBJ2-5, with 9 bases lining up with TRBD2. The junction had 6 bases not matched to a gene; V was cut back by 4 bases and J by 2 bases. This CDR3 region has 15 residues. Germline CDR1 is SGDLS and CDR2 is YYNGEE. Written as DNA, the CDR3 is TGTGCCAGCAGCCCCCGACTAGCGGTACAAGAGACCCAGTACTTC. It codes for CASSPRLAVQETQYF. The full variable domain, its missing parts supplied by reference TRBV9 and TRBJ2-5, is DSGVTQTPKHLITATGQRVTLRCSPRSGDLSVYWYQQSLDQGLQFLIQYYNGEERAKGNILERFSAQQFPDLHSELNLSSLELGDSALYFCASSPRLAVQETQYFGPGTRLLVL.

The chain combines TRBV15 with TRBJ2-7; 10 bases map to TRBD1. The germline CDR1 and CDR2 sequences are LNHNV and YYDKDF (reference sequence). The trim removed 4 bases at V and 2 bases at J, leaving 5 bases unmatched. The CDR3 has 15 amino acids. CDR3 DNA sequence: TGTGCCACCAGCATAGGGACAGGGGCCCCCTACGAGCAGTACTTC. It specifies CATSIGTGAPYEQYF.

This sequence joins TRBV28 and TRBJ2-7; D not certain. Trimming shortened V by 6 bases and J by 6 bases, and 12 bases separated the two germline ends. Looked up from germline, CDR1 is MDHEN and CDR2 is SYDVKM. This CDR3 contains 12 residues. For the CDR3, the DNA is TGTGCCAGCAGCCCCCGTCCGCTCGAGCAGTACTTC. Its protein product is CASSPRPLEQYF.

The chain recombines TRBV5-4 with TRBJ2-2; 9 nucleotides align to TRBD2. Germline trimming cut 5 bases from V and 0 bases from J; bases unmatched to any gene: 2. The CDR3 runs 15 residues. Per the germline V gene, CDR1 is SGHNT and CDR2 is YYREEE (reference sequence). As DNA, the CDR3 is TGTGCCAGCAGGGCGGGGGGGACGAACACCGGGGAGCTGTTTTTT. It is translated as CASRAGGTNTGELFF.

The rearrangement links TRBV10-1 to TRBJ1-1; no clear D gene. Between the trimmed V and J ends, which lost 4 bases and 2 bases, there was a span of 8 bases. Germline assignment: CDR1 WNHNN and CDR2 SYGVQD (reference sequence). CDR3 size: 13 residues. DNA of the CDR3: TGCGCCAGCAGTGCGGCAGCCAACACTGAAGCTTTCTTT. Translation: CASSAAANTEAFF.

The V gene is TRBV24-1, the J gene TRBJ2-1; 9 bases fit TRBD1. From germline, CDR1 is KGHDR and CDR2 SFDVKD. V was pared by 3 bases and J by 5 bases, with 7 bases of the junction left unmatched. This CDR3 is 16 amino acids long. The CDR3 reads CATSDTQGAGDNEQFF. For the CDR3, the DNA is TGTGCCACCAGTGATACACAGGGGGCCGGGGACAATGAGCAGTTCTTC.

The chain is built from TRBV28 and TRBJ2-2; 12 bases agree with TRBD1. This CDR3 spans 16 amino acids. V lost 4 bases and J lost 6; bases outside the gene matches: 6. Germline V gene sequence: CDR1 MDHEN, CDR2 SYDVKM. In DNA, the CDR3 is TGTGCCAGCAGTTCTGCCGGGACAGGGGGCGCCGGGGAGCTGTTTTTT. Translating gives CASSSAGTGGAGELFF.